Listed here are 2 T cell receptor beta chains from one sample, sequenced in a study of blood T cell repertoires in COVID-19. Profiling relied on immunoSEQ multiplex PCR, and the TCRdb table lists in-frame clones only, not all of them. The sample contains about 180,000 clones, 85% to 90% of which appear only once. Source material: PBMCs or T cells enriched from blood (not recorded which). The receptors here all came from a man aged 40-55 years who had recovered from COVID-19.

This rearrangement joins TRBV4-1 to TRBJ2-7; TRBD2 matches 7 bases. Germline-derived CDR1 and CDR2 are MGHRA and YSYEKL. This CDR3 is 17 amino acids long. J lost 2 bases, V lost 1 base, and 11 bases had no gene match. CDR3 DNA: TGCGCCAGCAGCCAAGGAGAGGTTAGCGGGTGGCCCTACGAGCAGTACTTC. This translates into CASSQGEVSGWPYEQYF.

This clone turned up a few times. The rearrangement uses TRBV19 and TRBJ1-1, with 10 bases lining up with TRBD1. In germline, CDR1 is LNHDA, CDR2 SQIVND (reference sequence). J was trimmed by 0 bases and V by 6 bases; bases with no gene match: 10. The CDR3 is made up of 17 amino acids. The CDR3 spells CASRRVVGTGVNTEAFF. CDR3 in DNA: TGTGCCAGTAGGAGGGTCGTAGGGACAGGGGTGAACACTGAAGCTTTCTTT.